The T cell receptor (beta chain) under discussion was sequenced for a study of OX40 agonist ivuxolimab in advanced cancers. In the study overall: Averaging approximately 60 years in age, with a range of roughly 20 to 80, the cohort was approximately 84% male. Earlier treatment with anti-PD-1, anti-PD-L1 or anti-CTLA-4 was permitted, and approximately 38% had received some.

As to this clone: Its antigen is as yet unknown.

The protocol was immunoSEQ multiplex PCR, while the TCRdb copy is restricted to in-frame clones and leaves out a portion. The table records over 80,000 clones, approximately 87% of them present only once. Regarding the study as a whole: At 0.1 to 3.0 mg/kg and by week 6, CD4+ and CD8+ T cells in the blood had expanded clonally.

Losses at the gene ends were 0 bases for V and 0 bases for J; bases not matched to a gene: 6. Germline V gene data show CDR1 as SGHNT and CDR2 as YYREEE (reference sequence). This CDR3 has 18 amino acids. V usage is TRBV5-4 and J usage is TRBJ1-6; 7 bases fit TRBD1. The source material was CD4+ or CD8+ T cells sorted from blood, sampled in a trial of the OX40 agonist ivuxolimab. This clonotype originated in an adult with an advanced solid tumor such as melanoma, head and neck, liver or kidney cancer. The chain's CDR3 is CASSLEGTVSSYNSPLHF. The CDR3 region has the DNA TGTGCCAGCAGCTTGGAGGGGACAGTTAGCTCCTATAATTCACCCCTCCACTTT. The full variable domain, rest sourced from reference TRBV5-4 and TRBJ1-6, is ETGVTQSPTHLIKTRGQQVTLRCSSQSGHNTVSWYQQALGQGPQFIFQYYREEENGRGNFPPRFSGLQFPNYSSELNVNALELDDSALYLCASSLEGTVSSYNSPLHFGNGTRLTVT.